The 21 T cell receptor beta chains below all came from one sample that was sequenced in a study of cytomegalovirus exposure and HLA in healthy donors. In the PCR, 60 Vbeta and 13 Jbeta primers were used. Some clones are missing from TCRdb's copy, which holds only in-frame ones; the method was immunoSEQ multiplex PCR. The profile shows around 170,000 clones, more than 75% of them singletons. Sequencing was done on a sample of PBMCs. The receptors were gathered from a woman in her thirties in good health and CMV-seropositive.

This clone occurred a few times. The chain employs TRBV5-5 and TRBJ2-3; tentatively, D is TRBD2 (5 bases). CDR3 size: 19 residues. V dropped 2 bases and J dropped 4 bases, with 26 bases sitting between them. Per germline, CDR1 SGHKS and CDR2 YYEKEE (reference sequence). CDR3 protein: CASSFLAPLGRRTADTQYF. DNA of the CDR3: TGTGCCAGCAGCTTCCTAGCCCCCCTGGGCCGCCGGACGGCAGATACGCAGTATTTT.

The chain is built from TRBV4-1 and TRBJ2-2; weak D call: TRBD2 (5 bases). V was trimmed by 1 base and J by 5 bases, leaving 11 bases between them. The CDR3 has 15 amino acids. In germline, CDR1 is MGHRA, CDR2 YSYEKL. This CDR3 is CASSQGGGGTGELFF. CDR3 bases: TGCGCCAGCAGCCAAGGTGGAGGTGGTACCGGGGAGCTGTTTTTT.

The CDR3 coding sequence is TGTGCCAGCAGCTTAAGACAGGGGGGCACCTACGAGCAGTACTTC. Amino acids: CASSLRQGGTYEQYF. V and J are TRBV11-3 and TRBJ2-7, with 9 bases matching TRBD1. This CDR3 comprises 15 residues. The germline gives CDR1 SGHNT, CDR2 YENEEA. The ends lost 2 bases at V and 2 bases at J; junction bases unmatched: 4.

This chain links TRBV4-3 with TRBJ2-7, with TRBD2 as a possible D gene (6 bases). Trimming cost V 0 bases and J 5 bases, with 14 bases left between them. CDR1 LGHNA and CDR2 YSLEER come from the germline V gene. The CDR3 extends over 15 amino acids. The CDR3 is CASSQEVLAAHEQYF. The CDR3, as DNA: TGCGCCAGCAGCCAAGAGGTACTAGCCGCCCACGAGCAGTACTTC.

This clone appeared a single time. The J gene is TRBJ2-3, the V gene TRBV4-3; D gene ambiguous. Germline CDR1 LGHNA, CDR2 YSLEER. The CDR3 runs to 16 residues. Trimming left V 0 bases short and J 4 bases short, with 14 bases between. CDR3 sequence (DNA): TGCGCCAGCAGCCAAGAACTATCCACCGGCGCAGATACGCAGTATTTT. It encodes CASSQELSTGADTQYF.

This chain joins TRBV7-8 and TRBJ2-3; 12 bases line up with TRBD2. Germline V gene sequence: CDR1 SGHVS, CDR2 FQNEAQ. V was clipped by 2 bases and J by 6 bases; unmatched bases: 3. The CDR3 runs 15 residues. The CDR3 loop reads CASSLRTSGADTQYF. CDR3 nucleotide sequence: TGTGCCAGCAGCTTAAGGACTAGCGGGGCTGATACGCAGTATTTT.

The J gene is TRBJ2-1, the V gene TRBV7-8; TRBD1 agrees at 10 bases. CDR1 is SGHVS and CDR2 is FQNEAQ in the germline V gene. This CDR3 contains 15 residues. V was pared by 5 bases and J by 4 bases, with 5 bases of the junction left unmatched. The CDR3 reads CASSPPGQGYNEQFF. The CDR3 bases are TGTGCCAGCAGCCCCCCGGGACAGGGGTACAATGAGCAGTTCTTC.

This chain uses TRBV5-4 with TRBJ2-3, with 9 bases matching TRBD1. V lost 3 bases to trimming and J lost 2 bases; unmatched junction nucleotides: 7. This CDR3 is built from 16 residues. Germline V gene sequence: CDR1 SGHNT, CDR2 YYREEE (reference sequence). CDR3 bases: TGTGCCAGCAGCTCAGAGGGACAGGGACTCACAGATACGCAGTATTTT. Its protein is CASSSEGQGLTDTQYF. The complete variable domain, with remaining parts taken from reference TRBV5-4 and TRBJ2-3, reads ETGVTQSPTHLIKTRGQQVTLRCSSQSGHNTVSWYQQALGQGPQFIFQYYREEENGRGNFPPRFSGLQFPNYSSELNVNALELDDSALYLCASSSEGQGLTDTQYFGPGTRLTVL.

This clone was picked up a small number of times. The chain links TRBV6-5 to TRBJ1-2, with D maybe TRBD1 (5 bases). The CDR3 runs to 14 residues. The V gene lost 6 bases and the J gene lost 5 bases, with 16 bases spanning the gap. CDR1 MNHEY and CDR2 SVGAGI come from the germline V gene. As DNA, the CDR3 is TGTGCCAGCAGCCCCCTCGGGGGGAAATATGGCTACACCTTC. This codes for CASSPLGGKYGYTF.

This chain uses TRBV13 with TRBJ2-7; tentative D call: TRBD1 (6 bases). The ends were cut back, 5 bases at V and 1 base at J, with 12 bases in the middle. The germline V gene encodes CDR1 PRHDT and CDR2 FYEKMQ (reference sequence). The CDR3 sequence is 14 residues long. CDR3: CASSPWTASYEQYF. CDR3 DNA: TGTGCCAGCAGCCCCTGGACAGCATCCTACGAGCAGTACTTC.

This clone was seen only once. The CDR3 DNA reads as TGTGCCAGCAGCCAAAGGACAGGGGGATCAGGAAACACCATATATTTT. Its protein is CASSQRTGGSGNTIYF. The V and J genes are TRBV4-2 and TRBJ1-3; 10 bases agree with TRBD1. The CDR3 loop spans 16 amino acids. From germline, CDR1 is LGHNA and CDR2 YNFKEQ. J lost 4 bases, V lost 2 bases, and 5 bases had no gene match.

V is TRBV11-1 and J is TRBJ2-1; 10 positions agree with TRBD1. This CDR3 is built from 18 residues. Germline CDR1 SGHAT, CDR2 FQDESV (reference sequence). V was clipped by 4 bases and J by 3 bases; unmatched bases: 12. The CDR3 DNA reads TGTGCCAGCAGCTCATCAGAAGCTGGGGACAGGGGCTACAATGAGCAGTTCTTC. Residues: CASSSSEAGDRGYNEQFF.

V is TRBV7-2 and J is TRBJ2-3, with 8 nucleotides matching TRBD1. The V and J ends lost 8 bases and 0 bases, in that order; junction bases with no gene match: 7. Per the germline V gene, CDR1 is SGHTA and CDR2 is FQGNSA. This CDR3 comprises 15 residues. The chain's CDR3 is CASGRQGTSTDTQYF. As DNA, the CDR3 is TGTGCCAGCGGACGACAGGGGACTAGCACAGATACGCAGTATTTT.

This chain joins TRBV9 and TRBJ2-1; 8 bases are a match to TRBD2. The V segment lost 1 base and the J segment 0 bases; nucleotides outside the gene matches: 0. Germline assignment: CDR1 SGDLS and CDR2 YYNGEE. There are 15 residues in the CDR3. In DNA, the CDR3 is TGTGCCAGCAGCGTAAGCGGGGGCTCCTACAATGAGCAGTTCTTC. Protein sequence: CASSVSGGSYNEQFF.

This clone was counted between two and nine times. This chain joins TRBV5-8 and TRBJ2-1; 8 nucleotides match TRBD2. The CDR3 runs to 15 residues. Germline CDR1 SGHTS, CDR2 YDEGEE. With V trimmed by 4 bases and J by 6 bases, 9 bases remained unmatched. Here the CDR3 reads CASSRVGGGINEQFF. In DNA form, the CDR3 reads TGTGCCAGCAGCCGGGTCGGGGGGGGTATCAATGAGCAGTTCTTC.

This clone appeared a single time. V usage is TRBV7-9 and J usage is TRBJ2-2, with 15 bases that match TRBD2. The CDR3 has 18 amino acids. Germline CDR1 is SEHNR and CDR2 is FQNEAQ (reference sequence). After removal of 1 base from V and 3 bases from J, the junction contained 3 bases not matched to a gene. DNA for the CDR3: TGTGCCAGCAGCTTAGGAGGACTAGCGGGGGGGCACACCGGGGAGCTGTTTTTT. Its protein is CASSLGGLAGGHTGELFF.

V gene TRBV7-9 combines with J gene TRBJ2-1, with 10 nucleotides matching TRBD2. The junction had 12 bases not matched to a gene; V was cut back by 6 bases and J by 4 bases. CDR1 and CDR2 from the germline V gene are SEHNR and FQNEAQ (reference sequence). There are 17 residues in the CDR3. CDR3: CASRRSGSSGGYNEQFF. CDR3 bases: TGTGCCAGCAGAAGGAGTGGATCTAGCGGGGGTTACAATGAGCAGTTCTTC.

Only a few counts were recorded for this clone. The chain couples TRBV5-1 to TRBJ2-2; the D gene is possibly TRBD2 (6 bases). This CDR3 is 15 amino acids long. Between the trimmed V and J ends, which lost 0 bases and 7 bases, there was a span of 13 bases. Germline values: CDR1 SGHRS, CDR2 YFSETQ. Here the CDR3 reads CASSLELAGRGELFF. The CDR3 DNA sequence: TGCGCCAGCAGCTTGGAACTAGCAGGCCGCGGGGAGCTGTTTTTT.

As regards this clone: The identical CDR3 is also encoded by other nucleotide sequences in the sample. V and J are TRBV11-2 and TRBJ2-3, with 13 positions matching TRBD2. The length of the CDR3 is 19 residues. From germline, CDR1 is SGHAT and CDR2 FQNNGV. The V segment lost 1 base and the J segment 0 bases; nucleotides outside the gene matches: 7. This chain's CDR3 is CASSLGLAGGFSSTDTQYF. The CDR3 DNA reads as TGTGCCAGCAGCTTAGGACTAGCGGGGGGTTTTTCTAGCACAGATACGCAGTATTTT.

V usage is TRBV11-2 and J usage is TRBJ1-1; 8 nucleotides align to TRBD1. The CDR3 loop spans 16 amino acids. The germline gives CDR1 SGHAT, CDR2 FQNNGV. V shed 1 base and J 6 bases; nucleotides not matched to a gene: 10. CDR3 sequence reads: CASSLGPGGSGSEAFF. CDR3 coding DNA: TGTGCCAGCAGCTTAGGACCAGGGGGCTCGGGCTCTGAAGCTTTCTTT.

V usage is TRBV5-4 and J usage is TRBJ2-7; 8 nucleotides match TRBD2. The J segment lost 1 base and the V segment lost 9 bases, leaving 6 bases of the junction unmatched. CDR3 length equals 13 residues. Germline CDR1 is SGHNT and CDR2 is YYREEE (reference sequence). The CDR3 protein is CATGREGSYEQYF. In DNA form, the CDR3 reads TGTGCCACCGGGAGGGAGGGATCCTACGAGCAGTACTTC.